This passage covers 8 T cell receptor beta chains from one sample sequenced in a study of blood T cell repertoires in COVID-19. Assay: immunoSEQ multiplex PCR; the TCRdb copy retains only in-frame clones and omits some. The table lists 350,000 or so clones, 90% of them singletons. The specimen was peripheral blood. The receptor set was obtained from a man between 18 and 29 years old with active or convalescent COVID-19.

The chain recombines TRBV24-1 with TRBJ2-5, with 7 bases that match TRBD2. This CDR3 has 17 amino acids. Trimming took 2 bases from V and 2 from J; bases not matched to a gene: 10. Germline V gene sequence: CDR1 KGHDR, CDR2 SFDVKD. In DNA form, the CDR3 reads TGTGCCACCAGTGATTCGGGAGGTTTGGGAACACAAGAGACCCAGTACTTC. It is translated as CATSDSGGLGTQETQYF.

The rearrangement uses TRBV5-1 and TRBJ1-5; 10 bases fit TRBD1. J was trimmed by 5 bases and V by 4 bases; bases with no gene match: 6. Per germline, CDR1 SGHRS and CDR2 YFSETQ. This CDR3 region has 15 residues. CDR3 nucleotide sequence: TGCGCCAGCAGCACCGACAGGGGGCGCGATCAGCCCCAGCATTTT. It encodes CASSTDRGRDQPQHF.

V usage is TRBV24-1 and J usage is TRBJ2-7; 7 bases fit TRBD2. CDR3 size: 12 residues. Per germline, CDR1 KGHDR and CDR2 SFDVKD. The V gene end was trimmed by 7 bases and the J gene end by 5 bases; junction bases not matched to a gene: 4. CDR3 amino acids: CATSGEGDEQYF. DNA of the CDR3: TGTGCCACCAGCGGGGAGGGCGACGAGCAGTACTTC.

This clone occurred once. The chain combines TRBV4-3 with TRBJ2-1, with a possible D match to TRBD2 (5 bases). This CDR3 comprises 15 residues. Germline V lookup: CDR1 LGHNA, CDR2 YSLEER. V lost 1 base, J lost 3 bases, and 10 bases lay in between. CDR3 sequence: CASSQVRRDYNEQFF. CDR3 bases: TGCGCCAGCAGCCAAGTACGACGGGACTACAATGAGCAGTTCTTC.

The chain couples TRBV9 to TRBJ2-5; the match to TRBD2 covers 7 bases. Germline V gene sequence: CDR1 SGDLS, CDR2 YYNGEE. The CDR3 contains 14 residues. V lost 4 bases, J lost 3 bases, and 6 bases stayed unmatched. This CDR3 is CASSLGTTKETQYF. In DNA, the CDR3 is TGTGCCAGCAGCCTCGGGACTACGAAAGAGACCCAGTACTTC.

The chain employs TRBV30 and TRBJ2-1; 10 bases are shared with TRBD2. The V segment lost 1 base and the J segment 12 bases; nucleotides outside the gene matches: 18. CDR1 and CDR2 (germline): GTSNPN, SVGIG (reference sequence). This CDR3 is 17 amino acids long. CDR3: CAWSDPPAQREGLGQFF. DNA of the CDR3: TGTGCCTGGAGTGACCCTCCAGCCCAGCGGGAGGGCCTCGGGCAGTTCTTC.

This clone appeared once. The rearrangement joins TRBV4-3 to TRBJ1-1, with 9 bases that match TRBD1. CDR3 length equals 16 residues. The J segment lost 4 bases and the V segment lost 3 bases, leaving 9 bases of the junction unmatched. CDR1 is LGHNA and CDR2 is YSLEER in the germline V gene. The CDR3 region has the DNA TGCGCCAGCAGCCAGGAGACAGGGGGTTCGGGCACTGAAGCTTTCTTT. This gives the protein CASSQETGGSGTEAFF.

The V and J genes are TRBV27 and TRBJ1-2, with 8 bases identical to TRBD1. J gave up 5 bases and V 6 bases, and 5 bases lay outside the gene matches. CDR3 size: 13 residues. Germline V gene lookup returns CDR1 MNHEY and CDR2 SMNVEV (reference sequence). CDR3 DNA sequence: TGTGCCAGCAGCCAGGGGGCGGGGTATGGCTACACCTTC. It encodes CASSQGAGYGYTF.